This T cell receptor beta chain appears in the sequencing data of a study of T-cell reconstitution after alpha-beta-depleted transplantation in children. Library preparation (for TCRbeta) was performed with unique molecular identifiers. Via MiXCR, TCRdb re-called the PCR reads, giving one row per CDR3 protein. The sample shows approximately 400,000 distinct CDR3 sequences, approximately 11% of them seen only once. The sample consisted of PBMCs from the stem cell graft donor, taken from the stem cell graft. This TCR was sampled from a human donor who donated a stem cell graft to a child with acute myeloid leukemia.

The CDR3 DNA sequence: TGTGCCAGCAGCCGGACTAGCGTCTACAATGAGCAGTTCTTC. Its translation is CASSRTSVYNEQFF. The chain is built from TRBV7-9 and TRBJ2-1; 9 bases map to TRBD2. This CDR3 is 14 amino acids long. With 5 bases clipped from V and 3 bases from J, the junction kept 2 bases outside the gene matches. Germline CDR1 SEHNR, CDR2 FQNEAQ (reference sequence).